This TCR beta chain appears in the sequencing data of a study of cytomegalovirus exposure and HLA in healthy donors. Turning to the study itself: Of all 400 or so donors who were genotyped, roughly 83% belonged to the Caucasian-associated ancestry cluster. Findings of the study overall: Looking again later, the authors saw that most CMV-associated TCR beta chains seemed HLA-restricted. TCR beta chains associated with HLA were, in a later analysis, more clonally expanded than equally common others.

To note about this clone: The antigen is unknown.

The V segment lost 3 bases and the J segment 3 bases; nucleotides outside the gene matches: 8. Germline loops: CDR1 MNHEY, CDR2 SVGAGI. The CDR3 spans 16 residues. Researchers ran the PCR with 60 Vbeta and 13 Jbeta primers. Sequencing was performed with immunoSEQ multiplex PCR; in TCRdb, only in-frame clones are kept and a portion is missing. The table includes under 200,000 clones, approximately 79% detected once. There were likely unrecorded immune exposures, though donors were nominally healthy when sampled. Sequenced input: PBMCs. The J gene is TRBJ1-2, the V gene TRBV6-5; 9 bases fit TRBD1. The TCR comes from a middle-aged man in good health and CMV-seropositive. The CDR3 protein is CASSYIQGAFDYGYTF. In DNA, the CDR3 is TGTGCCAGCAGTTATATACAGGGGGCCTTTGACTATGGCTACACCTTC.